The 27 T cell receptor beta chains below come from one sample, sequenced in a study of cytomegalovirus exposure and HLA in healthy donors. Researchers ran the PCR with 60 Vbeta and 13 Jbeta primers. The method was immunoSEQ multiplex PCR; TCRdb's version includes in-frame clones alone and lacks a portion of them. The sample consists of some 170,000 clones, around 75% of them appearing once. Sequencing was performed on PBMCs. Receptors were obtained from a female donor in good health and CMV-seronegative.

In DNA, the CDR3 is TGTGCCACCAGCTCGGGACTAGCTGGCGGTGAGCAGTTCTTC. It translates to CATSSGLAGGEQFF. The rearrangement uses TRBV15 and TRBJ2-1, with 9 bases aligning to TRBD2. CDR3 length: 14 residues. With V trimmed by 5 bases and J by 9 bases, 8 bases remained unmatched. CDR1 is LNHNV and CDR2 is YYDKDF in the germline V gene (reference sequence). Complete variable domain (other parts from reference TRBV15 and TRBJ2-1): DAMVIQNPRYQVTQFGKPVTLSCSQTLNHNVMYWYQQKSSQAPKLLFHYYDKDFNNEADTPDNFQSRRPNTSFCFLDIRSPGLGDTAMYLCATSSGLAGGEQFFGPGTRLTVL.

This clone was seen ten or more times. J is TRBJ1-1 and V is TRBV7-6, with D unresolved. Trimming shortened V by 2 bases and J by 5 bases, and 9 bases separated the two germline ends. The CDR3 consists of 13 residues. Per the germline V gene, CDR1 is SGHVS and CDR2 is FNYEAQ. The CDR3 nucleotides read TGTGCCAGCAGCTTAACAGAGTCTACTGAAGCTTTCTTT. Residues: CASSLTESTEAFF.

V gene TRBV9 combines with J gene TRBJ2-7; tentative D call: TRBD1 (6 bases). Trimming took 3 bases from V and 6 from J, leaving 13 bases between them. The germline V gene encodes CDR1 SGDLS and CDR2 YYNGEE. The CDR3 length is 13 residues. This chain's CDR3 is CASSGRQVGEQYF. CDR3 coding DNA: TGTGCCAGCAGCGGACGACAGGTTGGCGAGCAGTACTTC. The whole variable domain, filled in from reference TRBV9 and TRBJ2-7, reads DSGVTQTPKHLITATGQRVTLRCSPRSGDLSVYWYQQSLDQGLQFLIQYYNGEERAKGNILERFSAQQFPDLHSELNLSSLELGDSALYFCASSGRQVGEQYFGPGTRLTVT.

The CDR3 coding sequence is TGTGCCACCAGCGGCCTTTCCGGGGGTGCGCAGTATTTT. Translating it yields CATSGLSGGAQYF. V is TRBV15 and J is TRBJ2-3; D is possibly TRBD2 (6 bases). Germline values: CDR1 LNHNV, CDR2 YYDKDF (reference sequence). V dropped 5 bases and J dropped 10 bases, with 16 bases sitting between them. The CDR3 totals 13 residues.

In its sample, this clone was seen a few times. V usage is TRBV5-8 and J usage is TRBJ1-1; the D gene is possibly TRBD1 (6 bases). The germline V gene encodes CDR1 SGHTS and CDR2 YDEGEE. The CDR3 is 13 residues long. V was cut by 0 bases and J by 3 bases, with 6 bases left in between. The CDR3 region has the DNA TGTGCCAGCAGCTTGGACAGGGACACTGAAGCTTTCTTT. Its translation is CASSLDRDTEAFF.

The chain joins TRBV2 to TRBJ1-4; TRBD1 matches 7 bases. CDR3 length equals 14 residues. Germline trimming cut 4 bases from V and 5 bases from J; bases unmatched to any gene: 4. The V gene's germline CDR1 is SNHLY and CDR2 FYNNEI. CDR3 protein: CASSVGTENEKLFF. For the CDR3, the DNA is TGTGCCAGCAGTGTAGGGACAGAAAATGAAAAACTGTTTTTT.

This sequence joins TRBV6-5 and TRBJ2-2; D call uncertain. Per the germline V gene, CDR1 is MNHEY and CDR2 is SVGAGI. The CDR3 sequence is 14 residues long. V lost 5 bases to trimming and J lost 7 bases, with 14 bases between them. Here the CDR3 reads CASSPTGYHGELFF. DNA of the CDR3: TGTGCCAGCAGTCCTACCGGGTATCACGGGGAGCTGTTTTTT.

V usage is TRBV19 and J usage is TRBJ1-4; 10 bases are shared with TRBD1. Losses at the gene ends were 6 bases for V and 7 bases for J; bases not matched to a gene: 8. CDR3 length equals 15 residues. CDR1 and CDR2 from the germline V gene are LNHDA and SQIVND (reference sequence). The CDR3: CASSQPGQGGEKLFF. The DNA for the CDR3 is TGTGCCAGTAGCCAACCCGGACAGGGGGGTGAAAAACTGTTTTTT.

The V gene is TRBV5-1, the J gene TRBJ2-5; TRBD1 is a possible D gene (6 bases). The DNA matches TRBJ2-7 better at its end, which makes the J call doubtful. This CDR3 is built from 14 residues. Germline assignment: CDR1 SGHRS and CDR2 YFSETQ. CDR3 amino acids: CASSPMSRDNEQYF. CDR3 nucleotides: TGCGCCAGCAGCCCCATGTCCCGGGACAACGAGCAGTACTTC.

The rearrangement uses TRBV7-3 and TRBJ2-5; tentative D call: TRBD2 (7 bases). CDR1 is SGHTA, CDR2 FQGTGA, per germline. V lost 5 bases to trimming and J lost 5 bases, with 15 bases between them. The CDR3 has 14 residues. CDR3 loop: CASSPNGGRETQYF. For the CDR3, the DNA is TGTGCCAGCAGCCCCAACGGGGGGCGGGAGACCCAGTACTTC.

V is TRBV7-8 and J is TRBJ2-3; TRBD2 aligns across 8 bases. The V gene's germline CDR1 is SGHVS and CDR2 FQNEAQ. The V segment lost 6 bases and the J segment 2 bases; nucleotides outside the gene matches: 4. This CDR3 spans 14 amino acids. The CDR3 region is CASSYSGATDTQYF. CDR3 sequence (DNA): TGTGCCAGCAGTTATAGCGGGGCCACAGATACGCAGTATTTT.

The chain combines TRBV6-1 with TRBJ2-7; 8 bases line up with TRBD2. The CDR3 consists of 14 residues. Germline V gene data show CDR1 as MNHNS and CDR2 as SASEGT. Unmatched junction bases numbered 5, after V lost 5 bases and J lost 2 bases. For the CDR3, the DNA is TGTGCCAGCAGTCCCACGCGGGGGGCCTACGAGCAGTACTTC. Residues: CASSPTRGAYEQYF.

V usage is TRBV4-2 and J usage is TRBJ1-3; TRBD1 might be the D (5 bases). Germline-derived CDR1 and CDR2 are LGHNA and YNFKEQ. The V end was cut by 2 bases, the J end by 2 bases, with 7 bases between. The CDR3 has 14 amino acids. The CDR3 is CASSQKTAGNTIYF. The CDR3 bases are TGTGCCAGCAGCCAAAAGACAGCTGGAAACACCATATATTTT.

The CDR3 DNA sequence: TGTGCCAGCAGCTTACAGGGGGCGGCAGGCAATTCACCCCTCCACTTT. As protein: CASSLQGAAGNSPLHF. The chain recombines TRBV7-3 with TRBJ1-6; 8 bases align to TRBD1. CDR3 length: 16 residues. Germline V gives CDR1 SGHTA, CDR2 FQGTGA. With 2 bases clipped from V and 7 bases from J, the junction kept 7 bases outside the gene matches. The variable domain in full, completed from reference TRBV7-3 and TRBJ1-6, reads GAGVSQTPSNKVTEKGKYVELRCDPISGHTALYWYRQSLGQGPEFLIYFQGTGAADDSGLPNDRFFAVRPEGSVSTLKIQRTERGDSAVYLCASSLQGAAGNSPLHFGNGTRLTVT.

CDR3 bases: TGTGCCAGCAGCTTGGGTTCAGGGAACTATGGCTACACCTTC. Translation gives CASSLGSGNYGYTF. This chain connects TRBV5-6 to TRBJ1-2, with D possibly matching TRBD1 (5 bases). CDR1 SGHDT and CDR2 YYEEEE come from the germline V gene. Trimming took 0 bases from V and 2 from J, leaving 8 bases between them. The CDR3 has 14 amino acids.

The chain recombines TRBV28 with TRBJ1-2; tentative D call: TRBD1 (5 bases). V was clipped by 5 bases and J by 5 bases, with 9 bases between them. CDR3 length: 12 residues. The germline CDR1 and CDR2 sequences are MDHEN and SYDVKM. CDR3 nucleotides: TGTGCCAGCAGTGAGACAGTATATGGCTACACCTTC. It is translated as CASSETVYGYTF.

The chain employs TRBV6-5 and TRBJ1-2, with 8 bases matching TRBD1. Germline V gene data show CDR1 as MNHEY and CDR2 as SVGAGI. J was trimmed by 10 bases and V by 6 bases; bases with no gene match: 13. CDR3 size: 14 residues. CDR3 sequence: CASSPDRVLKDYTF. In DNA, the CDR3 is TGTGCCAGCAGCCCGGACAGGGTGCTTAAGGACTACACCTTC.

CDR3 region: CASAPFRGGLTGQFF. The CDR3 coding sequence is TGTGCCAGCGCTCCCTTCCGGGGGGGCCTGACGGGGCAGTTCTTC. The chain recombines TRBV2 with TRBJ2-1; 8 nucleotides align to TRBD2. CDR1 is SNHLY, CDR2 FYNNEI, per germline. With V trimmed by 8 bases and J by 12 bases, 18 bases remained unmatched. The CDR3 covers 15 residues.

This clone was observed a handful of times. The V gene is TRBV28, the J gene TRBJ1-1; 8 nucleotides match TRBD1. V gave up 6 bases and J gave up 7 bases; unmatched junction bases: 10. This CDR3 has 14 amino acids. Per the germline V gene, CDR1 is MDHEN and CDR2 is SYDVKM. In DNA form, the CDR3 reads TGTGCCAGCAGCCCCTCCAGGGGGCAAGTTGAAGCTTTCTTT. This encodes CASSPSRGQVEAFF. The whole variable domain, remainder taken from reference TRBV28 and TRBJ1-1, is DVKVTQSSRYLVKRTGEKVFLECVQDMDHENMFWYRQDPGLGLRLIYFSYDVKMKEKGDIPEGYSVSREKKERFSLILESASTNQTSMYLCASSPSRGQVEAFFGQGTRLTVV.

This chain uses TRBV2 with TRBJ2-7; TRBD1 is a possible D gene (5 bases). V lost 0 bases and J lost 8, with 8 bases in between. This CDR3 contains 12 residues. Germline CDR1 SNHLY, CDR2 FYNNEI. CDR3 in amino acids: CASSEAKGKQYF. The CDR3 DNA reads as TGTGCCAGCAGTGAAGCTAAGGGGAAGCAGTACTTC.

V usage is TRBV19 and J usage is TRBJ1-5; 11 bases are a match to TRBD1. Per germline, CDR1 LNHDA and CDR2 SQIVND (reference sequence). The length of the CDR3 is 12 residues. After removal of 10 bases from V and 6 bases from J, the junction contained 2 bases not matched to a gene. The DNA of the CDR3 is TGTGCCACGGACAGGGGGCGTCAGCCCCAGCATTTT. Amino acids: CATDRGRQPQHF.

The chain uses TRBV30 and TRBJ2-2; D possibly corresponds to TRBD2 (5 bases). Trimming pared 3 bases from V and 3 bases from J, leaving 17 bases between. CDR1 and CDR2 (germline): GTSNPN, SVGIG (reference sequence). The CDR3 totals 16 residues. DNA of the CDR3: TGTGCCTGGAGGGGGTGGGCGGAGGAGGACACCGGGGAGCTGTTTTTT. This translates into CAWRGWAEEDTGELFF.

The genes are TRBV28 and TRBJ1-1, with a weak D call TRBD1 (5 bases). Trimming pared 3 bases from V and 3 bases from J, leaving 20 bases between. Germline CDR1 is MDHEN and CDR2 is SYDVKM. CDR3 length: 17 residues. The CDR3 is CASSFLMSGMSDTEAFF. As DNA, the CDR3 is TGTGCCAGCAGTTTTCTTATGTCAGGGATGAGCGACACTGAAGCTTTCTTT.

The chain has TRBV9 and TRBJ1-2; no definite D call. The germline V gene has CDR1 SGDLS and CDR2 YYNGEE. V lost 0 bases, J lost 4 bases, and 10 bases lay in between. This CDR3 is 14 amino acids long. The CDR3 is CASSVGSTSYGYTF. The CDR3 coding sequence is TGTGCCAGCAGCGTAGGATCGACAAGCTATGGCTACACCTTC.

The rearrangement joins TRBV19 to TRBJ2-1; D gene ambiguous. The CDR3 is made up of 17 amino acids. Germline V gene lookup returns CDR1 LNHDA and CDR2 SQIVND (reference sequence). Trimming pared 1 base from V and 0 bases from J, leaving 13 bases between. The CDR3 DNA reads as TGTGCCAGTAGTATAGTGGGCAGGCAAAGCTCCTACAATGAGCAGTTCTTC. Its translation: CASSIVGRQSSYNEQFF.

The chain combines TRBV27 with TRBJ1-5; 7 nucleotides align to TRBD1. Germline V gene lookup returns CDR1 MNHEY and CDR2 SMNVEV (reference sequence). This CDR3 spans 14 amino acids. V lost 6 bases and J lost 6; bases outside the gene matches: 8. This chain's CDR3 is CASSFTGVVQPQHF. CDR3 bases: TGTGCCAGCAGCTTCACAGGGGTGGTTCAGCCCCAGCATTTT.

The chain uses TRBV5-6 and TRBJ2-3, with 9 bases identical to TRBD2. The CDR3 consists of 12 residues. Per the germline V gene, CDR1 is SGHDT and CDR2 is YYEEEE. V trimming: 3 bases; J trimming: 12 bases; junction bases outside the gene matches: 5. CDR3 sequence (DNA): TGTGCCAGCAGCTCAGCTAGCGGGATACAGTATTTT. Amino acids: CASSSASGIQYF. Full variable domain (missing parts from reference TRBV5-6 and TRBJ2-3): DAGVTQSPTHLIKTRGQQVTLRCSPKSGHDTVSWYQQALGQGPQFIFQYYEEEERQRGNFPDRFSGHQFPNYSSELNVNALLLGDSALYLCASSSASGIQYFGPGTRLTVL.